The 3 T cell receptor beta chains in this list originate from one sample, sequenced in a study of cytomegalovirus exposure and HLA in healthy donors. The PCR had 60 Vbeta and 13 Jbeta primers. The assay was immunoSEQ multiplex PCR, and TCRdb's table has in-frame clones only and misses some. The sample contains 150,000 to 180,000 clones, less than 85% of which appear only once. The sample taken for sequencing was PBMCs. These receptors originate from a woman aged 45-60 years in good health and CMV-seropositive.

The rearrangement links TRBV7-8 to TRBJ2-6; D unclear. This CDR3 is built from 18 residues. The V end was cut by 5 bases, the J end by 0 bases, with 17 bases between. Germline-derived CDR1 and CDR2 are SGHVS and FQNEAQ. CDR3 sequence reads: CASSPLRQAHSGANVLTF. The DNA for the CDR3 is TGTGCCAGCAGCCCCCTACGGCAGGCTCACTCTGGGGCCAACGTCCTGACTTTC.

The V gene is TRBV5-1, the J gene TRBJ2-7, with 7 nucleotides matching TRBD1. The CDR3 is made up of 14 amino acids. Germline V gene lookup returns CDR1 SGHRS and CDR2 YFSETQ. The V segment lost 2 bases and the J segment 2 bases; nucleotides outside the gene matches: 4. The DNA for the CDR3 is TGCGCCAGCAGCTTATTGGGGACAGCCTACGAGCAGTACTTC. It codes for CASSLLGTAYEQYF. The complete variable domain, with remaining parts taken from reference TRBV5-1 and TRBJ2-7, reads KAGVTQTPRYLIKTRGQQVTLSCSPISGHRSVSWYQQTPGQGLQFLFEYFSETQRNKGNFPGRFSGRQFSNSRSEMNVSTLELGDSALYLCASSLLGTAYEQYFGPGTRLTVT.

The rearrangement links TRBV5-6 to TRBJ1-1, with a tentative D call TRBD1 (5 bases). This CDR3 is built from 14 residues. Germline values: CDR1 SGHDT, CDR2 YYEEEE. V lost 0 bases and J 2 bases, leaving 8 bases between the germline ends. CDR3 in amino acids: CASSLDGANTEAFF. DNA of the CDR3: TGTGCCAGCAGCTTGGATGGGGCTAACACTGAAGCTTTCTTT.